This TCR beta chain was recorded in a study of regulatory T cells in long-lasting Graves disease. At the level of the study: With positive TSH receptor antibodies and over 5 years of antithyroid drugs, Graves' disease was considered persistent.

About this clonotype itself: At one boundary the junction diverges from the germline segment, which might be a read error.

The CDR3 totals 14 residues. Germline loops: CDR1 PRHDT, CDR2 FYEKMQ (reference sequence). Time point reported: persistent/refractory GD, antithyroid drugs over 5 years with positive TRAb. The TCR library was prepared using RNA isolated from PBMCs. Approximately 8.9-milliliter peripheral blood samples went into EDTA tubes. Researchers made TCR beta libraries by using iRepertoire HTBI primers and running Arm-PCR on CDR3 regions. TCRdb called the multiplex PCR reads again in MiXCR, with one record for every CDR3 protein. This sample has 350,000 to 500,000 distinct CDR3 sequences, with roughly a fifth found just once.

The receptor was isolated from a female donor with Graves disease. Specimen: peripheral blood mononuclear cells (PBMCs), collected when the disease was refractory, from a patient treated with antithyroid drugs. The chain joins TRBV13 to TRBJ2-5; the D call may be TRBD1 or TRBD2 (5 bases each). DNA for the CDR3: TGCGCCAGCAGTTTCGGGACCCTCCAAGAGACCCAGTACTTC. It translates to CASSFGTLQETQYF. The variable domain in full, completed from reference TRBV13 and TRBJ2-5, reads AAGVIQSPRHLIKEKRETATLKCYPIPRHDTVYWYQQGPGQDPQFLISFYEKMQSDKGSIPDRFSAQQFSDYHSELNMSSLELGDSALYFCASSFGTLQETQYFGPGTRLLVL.